The following is a T cell receptor beta chain sequence with its context. Treatment in this sample: about 20 received Ad26.COV2.S at low or high dose, single or two shots; 5 received placebo; per-sample allocation not given. The investigators took samples on day 63 after the first vaccine or placebo injection. In germline, CDR1 is SGHTA, CDR2 FQGNSA. The germline V and J ends were trimmed by 3 bases and 4 bases, with 15 bases remaining between them. The CDR3 contains 15 residues. The sample belongs to a study of Ad26.COV2.S vaccination and SARS-CoV-2 variants. The data were produced by immunoSEQ multiplex PCR, yet TCRdb's version contains in-frame clones alone and is incomplete. The table records approximately 500,000 clones, approximately 88% of them present only once.

This clonotype originated in a person aged 18-65 years who received the Ad26.COV2.S COVID-19 vaccine or a placebo. The chain combines TRBV7-2 with TRBJ1-1, with D possibly being TRBD1 (5 bases). Here the sequenced sample was peripheral blood, taken in a trial of Ad26.COV2.S vaccine versus placebo. The CDR3 sequence is CASSLWGPRGTEAFF. The DNA of the CDR3 is TGTGCCAGCAGCTTGTGGGGCCCACGGGGCACTGAAGCTTTCTTT.